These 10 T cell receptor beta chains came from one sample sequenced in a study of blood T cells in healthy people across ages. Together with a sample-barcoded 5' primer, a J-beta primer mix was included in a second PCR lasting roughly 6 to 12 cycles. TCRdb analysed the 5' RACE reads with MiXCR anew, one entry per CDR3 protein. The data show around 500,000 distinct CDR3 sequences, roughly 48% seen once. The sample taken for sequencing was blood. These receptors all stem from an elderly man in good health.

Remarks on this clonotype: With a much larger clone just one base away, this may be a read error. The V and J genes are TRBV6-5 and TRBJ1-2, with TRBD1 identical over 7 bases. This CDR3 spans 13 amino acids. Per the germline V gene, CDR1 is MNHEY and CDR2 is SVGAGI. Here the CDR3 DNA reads TGTGCCAGCAGTTTGGGGACAGCCTATGGCCACACCTTC. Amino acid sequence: CASSLGTAYGHTF.

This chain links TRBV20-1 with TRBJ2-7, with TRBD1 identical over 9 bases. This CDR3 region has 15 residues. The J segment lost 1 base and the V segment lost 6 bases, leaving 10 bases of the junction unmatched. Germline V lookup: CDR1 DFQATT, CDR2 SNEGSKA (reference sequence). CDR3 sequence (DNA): TGCAGTGCCACTAACAGGGGGCGCCTATCCTACGAGCAGTACTTC. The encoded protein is CSATNRGRLSYEQYF.

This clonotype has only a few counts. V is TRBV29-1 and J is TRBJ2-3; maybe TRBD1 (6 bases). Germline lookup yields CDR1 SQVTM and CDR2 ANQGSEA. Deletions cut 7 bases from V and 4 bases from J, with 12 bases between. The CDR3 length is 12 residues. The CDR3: CSAKQGADTQYF. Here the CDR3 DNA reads TGCAGCGCTAAACAGGGTGCAGATACGCAGTATTTT.

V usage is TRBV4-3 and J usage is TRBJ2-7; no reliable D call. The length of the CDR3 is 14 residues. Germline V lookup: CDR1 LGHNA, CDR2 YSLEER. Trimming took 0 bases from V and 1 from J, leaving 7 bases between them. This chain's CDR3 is CASSQDIGSYEQYF. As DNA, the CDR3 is TGCGCCAGCAGCCAAGATATAGGGTCCTACGAGCAGTACTTC.

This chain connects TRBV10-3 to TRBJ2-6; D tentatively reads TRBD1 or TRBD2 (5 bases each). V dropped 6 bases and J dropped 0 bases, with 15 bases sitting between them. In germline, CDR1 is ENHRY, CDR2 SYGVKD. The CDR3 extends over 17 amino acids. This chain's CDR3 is CAISGDGPRSGANVLTF. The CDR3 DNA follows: TGTGCCATCAGCGGGGACGGCCCCCGCTCTGGGGCCAACGTCCTGACTTTC.

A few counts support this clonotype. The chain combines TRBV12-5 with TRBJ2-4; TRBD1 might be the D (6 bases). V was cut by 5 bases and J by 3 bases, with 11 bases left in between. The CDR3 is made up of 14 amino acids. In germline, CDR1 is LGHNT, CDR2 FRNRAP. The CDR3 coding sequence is TGTGCTAGTGGTCCAGACAGGATCAAAAACATTCAGTACTTC. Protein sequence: CASGPDRIKNIQYF.

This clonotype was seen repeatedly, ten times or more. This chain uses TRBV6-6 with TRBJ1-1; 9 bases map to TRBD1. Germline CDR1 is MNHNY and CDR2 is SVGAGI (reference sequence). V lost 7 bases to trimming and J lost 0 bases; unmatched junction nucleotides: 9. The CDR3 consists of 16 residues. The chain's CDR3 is CASNPTDRGLNTEAFF. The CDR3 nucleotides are TGTGCCAGCAACCCGACGGACAGGGGACTGAACACTGAAGCTTTCTTT.

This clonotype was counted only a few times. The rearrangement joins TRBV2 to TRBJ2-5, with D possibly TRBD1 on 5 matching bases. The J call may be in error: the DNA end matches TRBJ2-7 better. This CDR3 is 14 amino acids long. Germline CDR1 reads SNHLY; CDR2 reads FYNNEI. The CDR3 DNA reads TGTGCCAGCAGTGAACAGGGTACGACCTACGAGCAGTACTTC. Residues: CASSEQGTTYEQYF.

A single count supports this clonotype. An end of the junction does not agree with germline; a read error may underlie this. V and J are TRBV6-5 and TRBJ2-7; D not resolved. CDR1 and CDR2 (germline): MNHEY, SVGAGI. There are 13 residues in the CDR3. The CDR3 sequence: CAGSPSLAYEQYF. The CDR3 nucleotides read TGTGCCGGCAGCCCCTCCCTAGCCTACGAGCAGTACTTC.

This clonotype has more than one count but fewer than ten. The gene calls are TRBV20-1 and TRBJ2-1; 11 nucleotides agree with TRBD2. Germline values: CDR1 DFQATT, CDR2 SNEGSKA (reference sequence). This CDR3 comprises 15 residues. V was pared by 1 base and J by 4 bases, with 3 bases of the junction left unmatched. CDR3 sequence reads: CSARGLAGGYNEQFF. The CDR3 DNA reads TGCAGTGCTAGAGGGCTAGCGGGGGGTTACAATGAGCAGTTCTTC.